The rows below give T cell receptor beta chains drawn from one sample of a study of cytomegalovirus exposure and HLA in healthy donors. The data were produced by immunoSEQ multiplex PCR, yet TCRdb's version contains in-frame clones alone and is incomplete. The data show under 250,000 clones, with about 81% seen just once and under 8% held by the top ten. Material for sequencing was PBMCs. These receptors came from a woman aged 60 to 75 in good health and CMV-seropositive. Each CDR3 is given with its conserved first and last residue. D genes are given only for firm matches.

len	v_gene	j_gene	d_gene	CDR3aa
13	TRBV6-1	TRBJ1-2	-	CASRQEYDYGYTF
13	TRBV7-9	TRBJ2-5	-	CASSSLLQETQYF
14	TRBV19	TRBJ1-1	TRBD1	CASSRTDRGTEAFF
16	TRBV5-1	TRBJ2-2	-	CASSLLGASGTGELFF
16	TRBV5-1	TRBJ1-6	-	CASSLAGQKYNSPLHF
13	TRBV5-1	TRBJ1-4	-	CASTLGPNEKLFF
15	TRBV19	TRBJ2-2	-	CASSPPGRRTGELFF
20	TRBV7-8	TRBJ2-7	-	CASSLGSLEDYRFKSYEQYF
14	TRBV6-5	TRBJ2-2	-	CASTHRTNTGELFF
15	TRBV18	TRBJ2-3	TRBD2	CASSRLAGGADTQYF
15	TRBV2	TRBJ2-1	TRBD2	CASSGVAGGPNEQFF
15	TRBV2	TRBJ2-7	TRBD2	CASSEAASGNYEQYF
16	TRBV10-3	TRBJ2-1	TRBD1	CAISAPGQGSYNEQFF
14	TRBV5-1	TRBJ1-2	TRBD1	CASSFEGALYGYTF
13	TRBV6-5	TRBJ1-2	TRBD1	CASSWDRIDGYTF
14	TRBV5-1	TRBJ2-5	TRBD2	CASISGGRGETQYF
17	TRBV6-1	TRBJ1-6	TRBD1	CASSGDRGSSYNSPLHF
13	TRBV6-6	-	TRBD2	CASSYLGGDEQYF
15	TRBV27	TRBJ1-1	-	CASSFQQGMNTEAFF
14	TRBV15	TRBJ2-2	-	CATSRGYNTGELFF
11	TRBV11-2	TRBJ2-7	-	CASSSVYEQYF
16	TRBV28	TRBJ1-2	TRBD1	CASSFPQGRGPYGYTF
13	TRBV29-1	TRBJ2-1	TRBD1	CSVGQGLGNEQFF
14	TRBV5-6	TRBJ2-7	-	CASSLVGSSYEQYF
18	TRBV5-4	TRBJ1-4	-	CASSLAQIGGGTNEKLFF
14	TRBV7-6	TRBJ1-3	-	CASSWGISGNTIYF
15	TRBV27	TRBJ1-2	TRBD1	CASSRGTGSNYGYTF
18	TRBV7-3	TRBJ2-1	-	CASSSIGLVDSSYNEQFF
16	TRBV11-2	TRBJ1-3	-	CASSFSRGRGGNTIYF
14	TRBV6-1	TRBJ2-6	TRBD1	CASFDRAGANVLTF
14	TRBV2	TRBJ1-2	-	CASSKSREAVGYTF
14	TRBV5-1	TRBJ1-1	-	CASSLGGQVTEAFF
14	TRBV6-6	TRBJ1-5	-	CASSPPGYSQPQHF
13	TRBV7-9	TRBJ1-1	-	CAGDWGLRTEAFF
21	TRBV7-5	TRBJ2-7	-	CARSLFRGGSGLAGETYEQYF
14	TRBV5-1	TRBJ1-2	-	CASSGQTLNYGYTF
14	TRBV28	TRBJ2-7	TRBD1	CASSPGQGGYEQYF
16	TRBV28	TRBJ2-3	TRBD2	CASSLEAGVGTDTQYF
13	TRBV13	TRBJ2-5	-	CASSADSRETQYF
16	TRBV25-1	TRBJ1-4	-	CASSSTRPFVNEKLFF
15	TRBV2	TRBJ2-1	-	CASSVAGSPNNEQFF
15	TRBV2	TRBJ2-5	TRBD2	CASSIPGLALETQYF
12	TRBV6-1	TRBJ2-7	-	CASSVGSYEQYF
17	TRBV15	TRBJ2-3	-	CATSRGGVRRRTDTQYF
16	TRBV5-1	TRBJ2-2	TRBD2	CASSLPREGKVGELFF